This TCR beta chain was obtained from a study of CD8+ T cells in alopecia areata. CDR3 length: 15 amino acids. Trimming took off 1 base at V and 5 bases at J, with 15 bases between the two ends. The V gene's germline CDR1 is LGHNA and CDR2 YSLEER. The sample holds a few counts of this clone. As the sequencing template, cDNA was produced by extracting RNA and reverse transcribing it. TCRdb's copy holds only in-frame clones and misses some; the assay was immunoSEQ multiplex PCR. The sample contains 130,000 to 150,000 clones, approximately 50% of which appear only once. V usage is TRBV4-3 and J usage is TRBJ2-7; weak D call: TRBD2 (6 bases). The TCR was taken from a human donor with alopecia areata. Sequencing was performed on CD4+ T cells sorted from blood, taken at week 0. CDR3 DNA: TGCGCCAGCAGCCAAGGCAGGGCGGGGTCCCACGAGCAGTACTTC. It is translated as CASSQGRAGSHEQYF.